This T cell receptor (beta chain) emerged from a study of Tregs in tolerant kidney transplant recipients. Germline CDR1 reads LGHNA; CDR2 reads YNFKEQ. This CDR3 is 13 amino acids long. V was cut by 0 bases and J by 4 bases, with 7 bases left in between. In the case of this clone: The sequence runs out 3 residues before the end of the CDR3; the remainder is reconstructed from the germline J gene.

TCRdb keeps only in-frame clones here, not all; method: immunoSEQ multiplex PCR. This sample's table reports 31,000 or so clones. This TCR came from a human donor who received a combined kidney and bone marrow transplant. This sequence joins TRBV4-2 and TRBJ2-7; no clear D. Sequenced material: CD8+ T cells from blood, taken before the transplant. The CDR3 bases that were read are TGTGCCAGCAGCCAAGAGGCAGGATACGAG. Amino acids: CASSQEAGYE. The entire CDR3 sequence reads CASSQEAGYEQYF.